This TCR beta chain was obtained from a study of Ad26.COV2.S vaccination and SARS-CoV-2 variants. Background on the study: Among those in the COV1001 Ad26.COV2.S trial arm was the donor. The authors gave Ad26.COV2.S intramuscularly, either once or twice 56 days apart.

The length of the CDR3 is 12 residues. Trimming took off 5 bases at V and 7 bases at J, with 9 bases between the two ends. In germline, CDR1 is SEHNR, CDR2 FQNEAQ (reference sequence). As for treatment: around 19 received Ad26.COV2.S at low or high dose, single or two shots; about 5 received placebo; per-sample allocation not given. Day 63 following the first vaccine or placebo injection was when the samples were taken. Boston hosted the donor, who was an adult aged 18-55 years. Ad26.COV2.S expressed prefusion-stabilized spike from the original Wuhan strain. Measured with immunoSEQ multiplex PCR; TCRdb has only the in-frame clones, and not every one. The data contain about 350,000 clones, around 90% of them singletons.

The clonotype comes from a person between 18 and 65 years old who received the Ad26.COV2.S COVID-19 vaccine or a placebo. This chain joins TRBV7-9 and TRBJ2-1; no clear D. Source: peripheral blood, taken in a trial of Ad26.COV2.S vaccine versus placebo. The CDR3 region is CASSPEVNEQFF. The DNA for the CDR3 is TGTGCCAGCAGCCCAGAGGTGAATGAGCAGTTCTTC.